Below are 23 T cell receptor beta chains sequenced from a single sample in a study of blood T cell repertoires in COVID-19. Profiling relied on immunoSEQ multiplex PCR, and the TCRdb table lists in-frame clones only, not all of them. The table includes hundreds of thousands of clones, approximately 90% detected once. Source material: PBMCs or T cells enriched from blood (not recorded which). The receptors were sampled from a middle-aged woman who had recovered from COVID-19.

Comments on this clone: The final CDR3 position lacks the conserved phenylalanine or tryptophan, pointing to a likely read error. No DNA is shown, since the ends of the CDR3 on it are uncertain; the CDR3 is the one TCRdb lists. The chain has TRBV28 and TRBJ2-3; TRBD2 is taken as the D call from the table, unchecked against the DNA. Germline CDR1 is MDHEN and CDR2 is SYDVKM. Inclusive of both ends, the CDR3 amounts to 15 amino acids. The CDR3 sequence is CASSSRQGFGLAGGS.

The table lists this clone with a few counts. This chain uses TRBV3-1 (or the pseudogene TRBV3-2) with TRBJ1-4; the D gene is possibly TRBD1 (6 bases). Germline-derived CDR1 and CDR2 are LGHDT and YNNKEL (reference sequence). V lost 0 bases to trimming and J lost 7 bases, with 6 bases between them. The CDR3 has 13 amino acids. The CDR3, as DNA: TGTGCCAGCAGCCAAGAAGGGGGTGAAAAACTGTTTTTT. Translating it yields CASSQEGGEKLFF.

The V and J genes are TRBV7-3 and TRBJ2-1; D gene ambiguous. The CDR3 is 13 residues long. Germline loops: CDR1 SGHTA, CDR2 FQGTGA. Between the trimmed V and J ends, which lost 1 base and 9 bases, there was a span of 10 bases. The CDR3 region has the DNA TGTGCCAGCAGCTTAAACCCCACGCGTGAGCAGTTCTTC. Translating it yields CASSLNPTREQFF.

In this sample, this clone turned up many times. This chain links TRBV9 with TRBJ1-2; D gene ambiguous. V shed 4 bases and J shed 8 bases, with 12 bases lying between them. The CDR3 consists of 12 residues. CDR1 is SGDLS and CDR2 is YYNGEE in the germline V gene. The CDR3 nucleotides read TGTGCCAGCAGCACCCAAGCCCGGGGCTACACCTTC. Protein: CASSTQARGYTF.

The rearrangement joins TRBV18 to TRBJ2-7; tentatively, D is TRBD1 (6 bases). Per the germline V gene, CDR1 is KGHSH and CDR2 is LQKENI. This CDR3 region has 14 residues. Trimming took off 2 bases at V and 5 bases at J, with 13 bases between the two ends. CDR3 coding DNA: TGTGCCAGCTCACCAAGTCAGGGACACAACGAGCAGTACTTC. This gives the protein CASSPSQGHNEQYF.

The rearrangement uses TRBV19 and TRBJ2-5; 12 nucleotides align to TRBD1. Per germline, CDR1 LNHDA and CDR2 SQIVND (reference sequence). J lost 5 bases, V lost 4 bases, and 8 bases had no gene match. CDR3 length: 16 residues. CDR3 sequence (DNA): TGTGCCAGTAGTAGCACCGGGACAGGGGGCACCGAGACCCAGTACTTC. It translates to CASSSTGTGGTETQYF.

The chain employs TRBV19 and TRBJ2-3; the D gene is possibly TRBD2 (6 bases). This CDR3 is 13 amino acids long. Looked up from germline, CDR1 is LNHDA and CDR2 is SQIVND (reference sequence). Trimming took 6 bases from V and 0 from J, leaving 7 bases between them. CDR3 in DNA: TGTGCCAGTAGAGGGACTAGCACAGATACGCAGTATTTT. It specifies CASRGTSTDTQYF.

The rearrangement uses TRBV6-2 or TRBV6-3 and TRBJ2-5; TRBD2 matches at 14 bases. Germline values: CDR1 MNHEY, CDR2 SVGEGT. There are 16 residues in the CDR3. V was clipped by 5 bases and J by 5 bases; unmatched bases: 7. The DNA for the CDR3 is TGTGCCAGCAGTACGGGGACTAGCGGGAGCTGGGAGACCCAGTACTTC. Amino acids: CASSTGTSGSWETQYF.

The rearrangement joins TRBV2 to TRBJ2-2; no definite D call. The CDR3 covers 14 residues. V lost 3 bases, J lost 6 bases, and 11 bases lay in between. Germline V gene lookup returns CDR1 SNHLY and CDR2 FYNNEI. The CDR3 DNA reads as TGTGCCAGCAGTGATGGAGCCCAACCCGGGGAGCTGTTTTTT. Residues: CASSDGAQPGELFF.

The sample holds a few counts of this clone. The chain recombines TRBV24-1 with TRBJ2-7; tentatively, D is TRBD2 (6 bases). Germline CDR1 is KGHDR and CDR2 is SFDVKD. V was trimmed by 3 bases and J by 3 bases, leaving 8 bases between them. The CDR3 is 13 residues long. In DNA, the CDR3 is TGTGCCACCAGTGATATGGAGGGCTACGAGCAGTACTTC. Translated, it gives CATSDMEGYEQYF.

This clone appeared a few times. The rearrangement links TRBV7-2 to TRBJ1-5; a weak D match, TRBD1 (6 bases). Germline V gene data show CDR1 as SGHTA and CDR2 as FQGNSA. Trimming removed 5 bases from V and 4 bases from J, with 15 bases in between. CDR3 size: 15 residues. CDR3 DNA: TGTGCCAGCAGCACACAGGGTAGTGCGAATCAGCCCCAGCATTTT. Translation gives CASSTQGSANQPQHF.

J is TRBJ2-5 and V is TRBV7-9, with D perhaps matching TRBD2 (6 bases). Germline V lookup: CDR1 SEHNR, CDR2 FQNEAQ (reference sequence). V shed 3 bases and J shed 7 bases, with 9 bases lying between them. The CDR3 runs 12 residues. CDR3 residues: CASSFPGGTQYF. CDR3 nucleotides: TGTGCCAGCAGCTTCCCCGGGGGGACCCAGTACTTC.

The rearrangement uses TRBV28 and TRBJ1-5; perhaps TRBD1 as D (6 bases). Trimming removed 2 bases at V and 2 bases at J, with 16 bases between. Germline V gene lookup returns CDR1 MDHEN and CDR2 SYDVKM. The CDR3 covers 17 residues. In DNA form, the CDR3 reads TGTGCCAGCAGTTTAGAGAAGGGGAAGGGGGGCAATCAGCCCCAGCATTTT. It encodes CASSLEKGKGGNQPQHF.

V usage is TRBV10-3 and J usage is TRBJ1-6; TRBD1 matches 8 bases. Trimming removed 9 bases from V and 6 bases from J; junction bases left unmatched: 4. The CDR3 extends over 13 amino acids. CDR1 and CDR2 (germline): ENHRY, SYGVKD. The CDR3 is CAIGQGANSPLHF. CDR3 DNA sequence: TGTGCCATTGGACAGGGTGCTAATTCACCCCTCCACTTT.

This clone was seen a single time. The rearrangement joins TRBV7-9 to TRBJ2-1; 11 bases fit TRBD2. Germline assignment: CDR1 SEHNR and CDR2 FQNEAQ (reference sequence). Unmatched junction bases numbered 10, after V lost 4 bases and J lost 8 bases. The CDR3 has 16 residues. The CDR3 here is CASSSATSGRGYEQFF. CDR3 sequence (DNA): TGTGCCAGCAGCTCAGCAACTAGCGGGAGAGGCTATGAGCAGTTCTTC.

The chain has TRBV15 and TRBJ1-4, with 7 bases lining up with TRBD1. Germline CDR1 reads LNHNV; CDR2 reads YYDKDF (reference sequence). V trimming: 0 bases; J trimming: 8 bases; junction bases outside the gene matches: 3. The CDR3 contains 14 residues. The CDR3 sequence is CATSREQGVEKLFF. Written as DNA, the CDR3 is TGTGCCACCAGCAGAGAGCAGGGGGTGGAAAAACTGTTTTTT.

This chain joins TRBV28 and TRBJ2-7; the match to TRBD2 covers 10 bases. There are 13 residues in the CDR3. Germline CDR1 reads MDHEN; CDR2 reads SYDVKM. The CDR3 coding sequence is TGTGTCACGACGGGGACTAGCGACTACGAGCAGTACTTC. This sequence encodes CVTTGTSDYEQYF.

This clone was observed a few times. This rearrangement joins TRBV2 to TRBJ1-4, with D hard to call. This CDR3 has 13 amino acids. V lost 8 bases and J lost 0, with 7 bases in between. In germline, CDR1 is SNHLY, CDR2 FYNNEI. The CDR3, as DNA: TGTGCCAGCGTGACAACAACTAATGAAAAACTGTTTTTT. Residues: CASVTTTNEKLFF.

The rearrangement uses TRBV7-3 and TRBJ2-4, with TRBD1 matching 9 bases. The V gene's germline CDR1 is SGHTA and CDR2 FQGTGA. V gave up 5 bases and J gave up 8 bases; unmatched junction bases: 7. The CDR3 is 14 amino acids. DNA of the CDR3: TGTGCCAGCAGCCCGACAGGGGGATTTGACATTCAGTACTTC. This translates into CASSPTGGFDIQYF.

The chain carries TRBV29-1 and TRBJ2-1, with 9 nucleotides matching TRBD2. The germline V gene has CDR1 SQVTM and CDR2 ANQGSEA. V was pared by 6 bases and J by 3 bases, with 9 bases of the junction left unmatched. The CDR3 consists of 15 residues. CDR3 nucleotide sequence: TGCAGCGTCGAGCTTGGACTAGCGCTCTACAATGAGCAGTTCTTC. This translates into CSVELGLALYNEQFF.

The CDR3 loop reads CASSVGNYRGNGYTF. The DNA for the CDR3 is TGTGCCAGCAGCGTAGGAAATTACAGGGGGAATGGCTACACCTTC. The chain has TRBV9 and TRBJ1-2, with TRBD1 matching 8 bases. Germline CDR1 reads SGDLS; CDR2 reads YYNGEE. Trimming at V came to 0 bases and at J to 6 bases, leaving 7 bases not matched to a gene. The CDR3 sequence is 15 residues long.

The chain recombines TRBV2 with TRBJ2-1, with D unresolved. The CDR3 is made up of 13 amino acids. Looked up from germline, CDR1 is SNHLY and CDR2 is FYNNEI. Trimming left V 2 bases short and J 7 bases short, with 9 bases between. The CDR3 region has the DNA TGTGCCAGCAGTGAATGGGCAAGGAATGAGCAGTTCTTC. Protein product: CASSEWARNEQFF.

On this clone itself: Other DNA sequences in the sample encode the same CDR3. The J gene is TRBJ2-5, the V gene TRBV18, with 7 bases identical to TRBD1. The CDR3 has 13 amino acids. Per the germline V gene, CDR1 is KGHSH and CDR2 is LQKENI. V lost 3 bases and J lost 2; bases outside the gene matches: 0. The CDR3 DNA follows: TGTGCCAGCTCACCGACAGGGCAAGAGACCCAGTACTTC. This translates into CASSPTGQETQYF.